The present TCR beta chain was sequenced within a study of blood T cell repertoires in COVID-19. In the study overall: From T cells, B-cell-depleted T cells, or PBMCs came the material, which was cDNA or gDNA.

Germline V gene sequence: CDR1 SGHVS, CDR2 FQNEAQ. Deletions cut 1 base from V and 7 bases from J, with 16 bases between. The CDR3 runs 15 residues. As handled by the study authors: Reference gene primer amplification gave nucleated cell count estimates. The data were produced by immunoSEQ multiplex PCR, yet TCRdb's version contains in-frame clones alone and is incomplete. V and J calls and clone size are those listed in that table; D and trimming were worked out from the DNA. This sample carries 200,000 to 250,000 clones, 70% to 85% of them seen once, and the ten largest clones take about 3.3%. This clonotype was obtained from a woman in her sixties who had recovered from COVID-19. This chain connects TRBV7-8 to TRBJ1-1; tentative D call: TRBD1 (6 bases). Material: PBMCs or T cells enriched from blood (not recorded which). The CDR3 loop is CASSLVYRGGNEAFF. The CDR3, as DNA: TGTGCCAGCAGCTTAGTATATCGAGGGGGTAATGAAGCTTTCTTT.